A selection of T cell receptor beta chains follows, all from one sample in a study of T cell repertoires in cytomegalovirus infection. These receptors have no known antigen. MiXCR, run by TCRdb on the reads, gives a single entry per CDR3 protein. The sample consists of 110,000 to 150,000 distinct CDR3 sequences, approximately 30% of them appearing once. This material consisted of CD8+ T cells from cultured PBMCs, taken from culture after CMV antigen stimulation. The receptor set was obtained from a human donor in good health (CMV status not recorded). Some clones in this sample may be carry-over from other donors' samples. Each CDR3 is given with its conserved first and last residue. The order of the fields is J gene, V gene, D gene, clone size, CDR3 DNA, CDR3 protein. A D gene is named only where the DNA matches it firmly. Size values are once, few and many counts, or a class for expanded clones, and some rows have none.

TRBJ1-5 TRBV25-1 . . TGTGCCAGCAGTCGGGCAGGAGATCAGCCCCAGCATTTT CASSRAGDQPQHF
TRBJ1-4 TRBV7-6 . many TGTGCCAGCAGCTTAGTAGGGGAGGAAAAACTGTTTTTT CASSLVGEEKLFF
TRBJ1-1 TRBV12-3/TRBV12-4 . many TGTGCCAGCAGTTCGGTACCGGGCACTGAAGCTTTCTTT CASSSVPGTEAFF
TRBJ2-1 TRBV7-6 . many TGTGCCAGCAGCTTAGGGCCCTACAATGAGCAGTTCTTC CASSLGPYNEQFF
TRBJ2-3 TRBV12-5 TRBD1 . TGTGCTAGTGGCCGGGGACAGGGAACAGATACGCAGTATTTT CASGRGQGTDTQYF
TRBJ2-7 TRBV4-2 . few TGTGCCAGCAGCCCAGGCAGCGGCTACGAGCAGTACTTC CASSPGSGYEQYF
TRBJ2-3 TRBV4-1 TRBD2 . TGCGCCAGCAGCCAAGGCCCCGTAGCGGGGGGGTCTAACACAGATACGCAGTATTTT CASSQGPVAGGSNTDTQYF
TRBJ1-4 TRBV4-1 . . TGCGCCAGCAGCCATGAGGGGTTCGGGGAAAAACTGTTTTTT CASSHEGFGEKLFF
TRBJ1-1 TRBV3-1 . . TGTGCCAGCAGCCCGGGCATCACTGAAGCTTTCTTT CASSPGITEAFF
TRBJ1-1 TRBV29-1 . few TGCAGCGTCCCCTCAGGGGCTGAAGCTTTCTTT CSVPSGAEAFF
TRBJ2-1 TRBV27 . . TGTGCCAGCAGTTGGGGTGGCCAATACAATGAGCAGTTCTTC CASSWGGQYNEQFF
TRBJ2-1 TRBV7-9 TRBD2 many TGTGCCAGCAGCTCCGGGACTAGCAAGAATGAGCAGTTCTTC CASSSGTSKNEQFF
TRBJ1-1 TRBV12-3/TRBV12-4 . . TGTGCCAGCTGTTACACTGAAGCTTTCTTT CASCYTEAFF
TRBJ2-7 TRBV7-9 . few TGTGCCAGCAGCTTAGGCCCCCCGGGAATGGGCGGGGTCTACGAGCAGTACTTC CASSLGPPGMGGVYEQYF
TRBJ1-2 TRBV20-1 TRBD1 many TGCAGGGGGACAGGATTAAGTACTAACTATGGCTACACCTTC CRGTGLSTNYGYTF
TRBJ2-1 TRBV7-3 TRBD1 few TGTGCCAGCAGCGTCGGGACAGGGAGGAATGAGCAGTTCTTC CASSVGTGRNEQFF
TRBJ1-1 TRBV7-9 . few TGTGCCAGCAGCCCGGGCTTGGGCGCTGAAGCTTTCTTT CASSPGLGAEAFF
TRBJ2-3 TRBV4-1 TRBD2 . TGCGCCAGCAGCCAAGATCCTAGCGGATACACAGATACGCAGTATTTT CASSQDPSGYTDTQYF
TRBJ1-1 TRBV7-9 . . TGTGCCAGCAGCTTTGTGAGGGGAGGCACTGAAGCTTTCTTT CASSFVRGGTEAFF
TRBJ2-1 TRBV19 . few TGTGCCAGTAGTATCTGGCGGGGTGGGTACAATGAGCAGTTCTTC CASSIWRGGYNEQFF
TRBJ1-1 TRBV9 TRBD1 . TGTGCCAGCAGCGTAGTACAGGGGGTGGGGGACACTGAAGCTTTCTTT CASSVVQGVGDTEAFF
TRBJ1-3 TRBV12-3/TRBV12-4 . . TGTGCCAGCAGTTTTACAGCTGAAATCTCTGGAAACACCATATATTTT CASSFTAEISGNTIYF
TRBJ1-5 TRBV7-6 . . TGTGCCAGCAGCTCGGCAGGGGCATTTGGGCAGCCCCAGCATTTT CASSSAGAFGQPQHF
TRBJ2-3 TRBV9 TRBD2 . TGTGCCAGCAGCCCTCGGACTAGAAACACAGATACGCAGTATTTT CASSPRTRNTDTQYF
TRBJ1-3 TRBV7-4 TRBD1 . TGTGCCAGCTCCACAGGGGCTGGAAACACCATATATTTT CASSTGAGNTIYF
TRBJ1-5 TRBV9 . once TGTGCCAGCAGCGTAGGCGTGAATCAGCCCCAGCATTTT CASSVGVNQPQHF
TRBJ2-3 TRBV5-5 TRBD1 few TGTGCCAGCAGCCTCCCCGGGACAGTTCCCACAGATACGCAGTATTTT CASSLPGTVPTDTQYF
TRBJ1-1 TRBV20-1 . . TGCAGTGCTAGAGATGGGTGGGGGAACACTGAAGCTTTCTTT CSARDGWGNTEAFF
TRBJ1-1 TRBV7-6 . . TGTGCCAGCAGCCCGAGCCCGTATAACACTGAAGCTTTCTTT CASSPSPYNTEAFF
TRBJ2-1 TRBV7-9 . . TGTGCCAGCAGCCAGTCGGGTCCTACGACCTACAATGAGCAGTTCTTC CASSQSGPTTYNEQFF
TRBJ2-7 TRBV20-1 . . TGCAGTGCTAGAGAAACGACCGGAGGCTCCTACGAGCAGTACTTC CSARETTGGSYEQYF
TRBJ1-6 TRBV4-1 . few TGCGCCAGCAGCCAAGAACACCACCAGTATAATTCACCCCTCCACTTT CASSQEHHQYNSPLHF
TRBJ2-3 TRBV5-1 TRBD2 few TGCGCCAGCAGCTTGGGCCCTGGCGGGGGGGGCACAGATACGCAGTATTTT CASSLGPGGGGTDTQYF
TRBJ2-3 TRBV29-1 . few TGCAGCGTTGAATTGGGGATATCGCCCACAGATACGCAGTATTTT CSVELGISPTDTQYF
TRBJ2-3 TRBV4-1 . . TGTGCCAGCAGCCAAGGGAGGACAGATACGCAGTATTTT CASSQGRTDTQYF
TRBJ2-7 TRBV6-5 . . TGTGCCAGCAGCCTCGGGTGGTCCGTATACGAGCAGTACTTC CASSLGWSVYEQYF
TRBJ1-4 TRBV4-1 . . TGCGCCAGCAGGAGACAGACAACAACTAATGAAAAACTGTTTTTT CASRRQTTTNEKLFF
TRBJ2-7 TRBV19 TRBD1 . TGTGCCAGTACCCCGGACAGGGGCTACGAGCAGTACTTC CASTPDRGYEQYF
TRBJ2-2 TRBV4-1 TRBD1 . TGCGCCAGCAGCGGGCGACAGGGCCTCACCGGGGAGCTGTTTTTT CASSGRQGLTGELFF
TRBJ2-7 TRBV28 . . TGTGCCAGCAGTCTCCGGGCCAGTTCTCCCTACGAGCAGTACTTC CASSLRASSPYEQYF
TRBJ2-5 TRBV4-1 . . TGCGCCAGCAGCCAAGTTACGGGGGAGTATGAGACCCAGTACTTC CASSQVTGEYETQYF
TRBJ2-5 TRBV20-1 TRBD2 few TGCAGTGCTAAACGGGGGGGCGGGGAGACCCAGTACTTC CSAKRGGGETQYF
TRBJ2-1 TRBV27 TRBD1 . TGTGCCAGCAGTATCGGACAGGGAAAACAGTTCTTC CASSIGQGKQFF
TRBJ2-5 TRBV6-5 . few TGTGCCAGCAGTTACCGGGGTTCGAGCCAAGAGACCCAGTACTTC CASSYRGSSQETQYF
TRBJ2-1 TRBV20-1 . few TGCAGTGCCTTTCCGGGTCAGGCGAGTGAGCAGTTCTTC CSAFPGQASEQFF
TRBJ1-1 TRBV12-3/TRBV12-4 . . TGTGCCAGCAGTTTGTGGGCTTCGAACACTGAAGCTTTCTTT CASSLWASNTEAFF
TRBJ2-1 TRBV27 TRBD2 once TGTGCCAGCAGCCCCGGGGGGGCCGCTTTGTTGGAGCAGTTCTTC CASSPGGAALLEQFF
TRBJ2-7 TRBV30 . . TGTGCCTGGAGTACCTCCGGGACACTCTCCTACGAGCAGTACTTC CAWSTSGTLSYEQYF
TRBJ1-5 TRBV28 . few TGTGCCAGCAGGGACGCGGGGCAGAGCAATCAGCCCCAGCATTTT CASRDAGQSNQPQHF
TRBJ1-1 TRBV24-1 . . TGTGCCACCAGTGATTGGGTCAACACGTGCCCTAACACTGAAGCTTTCTTT CATSDWVNTCPNTEAFF
TRBJ2-7 TRBV6-6 . . TGTGCCAGCTATCGAAGGGACGGCCACTACGAGCAGTACTTC CASYRRDGHYEQYF
TRBJ1-1 TRBV5-1 TRBD1 few TGCGCCAGCAGCTTGGAGCTCCGGGACAGTGAAGCTTTCTTT CASSLELRDSEAFF